This T cell receptor beta chain derives from a study of OX40 agonist ivuxolimab in advanced cancers. This table comes from immunoSEQ multiplex PCR, and its TCRdb copy is limited to in-frame clones, with some not included. The table shows tens of thousands of clones, with around 80% occurring only once. The CDR3 is made up of 16 amino acids. Germline CDR1 is MNHNS and CDR2 is SASEGT. The V segment lost 4 bases and the J segment 4 bases; nucleotides outside the gene matches: 7. Sequences were derived from CD4+ or CD8+ T cells sorted from blood, sampled in a trial of the OX40 agonist ivuxolimab. V and J are TRBV6-1 and TRBJ1-2, with TRBD1 matching 12 bases. This TCR came from an adult with an advanced solid tumor such as melanoma, head and neck, liver or kidney cancer. CDR3 region: CASSARPGQGAYGYTF. CDR3 in DNA: TGTGCCAGCAGTGCAAGACCGGGACAGGGGGCCTATGGCTACACCTTC.